The 15 T cell receptor beta chains listed next were all sequenced from one sample in a study of blood T cell repertoires in COVID-19. Some clones are missing from TCRdb's copy, which holds only in-frame ones; the method was immunoSEQ multiplex PCR. Of approximately 270,000 clones in the sample, 88% were seen once. The source material was peripheral blood. Receptor source: a woman aged 25-40 years with COVID-19, enrolled during active disease.

There are a few counts of this clone. The chain combines TRBV18 with TRBJ2-5, with D possibly being TRBD1 (6 bases). The CDR3 extends over 17 amino acids. Germline values: CDR1 KGHSH, CDR2 LQKENI. Deletions cut 4 bases from V and 2 bases from J, with 20 bases between. The CDR3 bases are TGTGCCAGCTCACGCAGGCCCTCCGGGACACAGCAAGAGACCCAGTACTTC. This codes for CASSRRPSGTQQETQYF.

This clone was seen a few times. The chain combines TRBV21-1 with TRBJ1-2; the table's D call TRBD1 went unverified against the DNA. TRBV21-1 corresponds to a pseudogene. There are 15 residues in the CDR3. The CDR3 region has the DNA TGTGCCAGCAGCACAACCGGGACAGGGTCTTATGGCTACACCTTC. This translates into CASSTTGTGSYGYTF.

V and J are TRBV19 and TRBJ1-2; D is uncertain. The CDR3 is 14 residues long. Germline V CDR1 and CDR2: LNHDA, SQIVND (reference sequence). V shed 3 bases and J shed 7 bases, with 15 bases lying between them. The CDR3 DNA reads as TGTGCCAGTAGTATTGCCAGAGGAGGTATTGGCTACACCTTC. Amino acid sequence: CASSIARGGIGYTF.

The CDR3 spells CASSYDLRTGYGYTF. DNA for the CDR3: TGTGCCAGCAGTTACGACCTGAGGACAGGCTATGGCTACACCTTC. V is TRBV14 and J is TRBJ1-2; 7 positions match TRBD1. The germline CDR1 and CDR2 sequences are SGHDN and FVKESK. CDR3 length equals 15 residues. V lost 6 bases, J lost 4 bases, and 11 bases stayed unmatched. The full variable domain, completed using reference TRBV14 and TRBJ1-2, is EAGVTQFPSHSVIEKGQTVTLRCDPISGHDNLYWYRRVMGKEIKFLLHFVKESKQDESGMPNNRFLAERTGGTYSTLKVQPAELEDSGVYFCASSYDLRTGYGYTFGSGTRLTVV.

V and J are TRBV4-1 and TRBJ2-3; 8 bases are shared with TRBD2. V trimming: 2 bases; J trimming: 7 bases; junction bases outside the gene matches: 14. This CDR3 is built from 17 residues. Per germline, CDR1 MGHRA and CDR2 YSYEKL. The CDR3: CASSQTTLARGGNTQYF. The CDR3, as DNA: TGCGCCAGCAGCCAAACAACTCTAGCTCGCGGGGGGAATACGCAGTATTTT.

This chain links TRBV3-1 (or the pseudogene TRBV3-2) with TRBJ2-1; TRBD2 matches at 13 bases. The germline gives CDR1 LGHDT, CDR2 YNNKEL (reference sequence). The CDR3 is 16 residues long. Trimming took 3 bases from V and 7 from J; bases not matched to a gene: 6. The CDR3 loop is CASSHVLAGGPNEQFF. The CDR3 DNA follows: TGTGCCAGCAGCCACGTACTAGCGGGGGGGCCGAATGAGCAGTTCTTC.

J is TRBJ1-2 and V is TRBV11-2, with 9 nucleotides matching TRBD1. Per the germline V gene, CDR1 is SGHAT and CDR2 is FQNNGV. V gave up 3 bases and J gave up 8 bases; unmatched junction bases: 10. This CDR3 spans 15 amino acids. CDR3 amino acids: CASSFNVDRGDGYTF. The DNA of the CDR3 is TGTGCCAGCAGCTTTAACGTTGACAGGGGGGACGGCTACACCTTC. Looking up the rest from reference TRBV11-2 and TRBJ1-2 gives the full variable domain: EAGVAQSPRYKIIEKRQSVAFWCNPISGHATLYWYQQILGQGPKLLIQFQNNGVVDDSQLPKDRFSAERLKGVDSTLKIQPAKLEDSAVYLCASSFNVDRGDGYTFGSGTRLTVV.

The chain has TRBV28 and TRBJ1-3; 8 nucleotides match TRBD1. From germline, CDR1 is MDHEN and CDR2 SYDVKM. This CDR3 region has 16 residues. V trimming: 7 bases; J trimming: 4 bases; junction bases outside the gene matches: 12. CDR3 loop: CASITRQGAVGNTIYF. CDR3 nucleotides: TGTGCCAGCATCACCCGCCAGGGGGCGGTCGGAAACACCATATATTTT.

The rearrangement links TRBV7-9 to TRBJ2-7; D is perhaps TRBD1 (5 bases). The CDR3 loop spans 15 amino acids. Germline-derived CDR1 and CDR2 are SEHNR and FQNEAQ (reference sequence). Trimming left V 5 bases short and J 1 base short, with 15 bases between. CDR3: CASSRSQGTSYEQYF. For the CDR3, the DNA is TGTGCCAGCAGCAGATCCCAGGGAACTTCCTACGAGCAGTACTTC.

The chain couples TRBV5-1 to TRBJ1-1; 9 bases agree with TRBD1. This CDR3 contains 14 residues. J was trimmed by 5 bases and V by 4 bases; bases with no gene match: 6. The germline V gene encodes CDR1 SGHRS and CDR2 YFSETQ. The CDR3 here is CASSGTGLGTEAFF. The CDR3 region has the DNA TGCGCCAGCAGCGGGACAGGGTTAGGTACTGAAGCTTTCTTT.

This clone occurred once. The chain joins TRBV5-1 to TRBJ1-1; TRBD1 aligns across 8 bases. Trimming took 0 bases from V and 4 from J; bases not matched to a gene: 8. This CDR3 has 16 residues. Germline CDR1 SGHRS, CDR2 YFSETQ. CDR3: CASSLGTGSFGTEAFF. DNA for the CDR3: TGCGCCAGCAGCTTGGGGACAGGGTCTTTCGGCACTGAAGCTTTCTTT.

This sequence joins TRBV7-8 and TRBJ1-1; TRBD1 might be the D (6 bases). Trimming took 5 bases from V and 1 from J, leaving 17 bases between them. CDR1 SGHVS and CDR2 FQNEAQ come from the germline V gene. CDR3 length equals 16 residues. This CDR3 reads CASSPREGGWNTEAFF. For the CDR3, the DNA is TGTGCCAGCAGCCCGAGGGAGGGGGGATGGAACACTGAAGCTTTCTTT.

The chain carries TRBV7-9 and TRBJ2-1; D gene unclear. CDR1 and CDR2 from the germline V gene are SEHNR and FQNEAQ (reference sequence). The CDR3 totals 12 residues. The V end lost 3 bases, the J end lost 15 bases, and 15 bases lay between the germline ends. CDR3 nucleotides: TGTGCCAGCAGCTTGTCCCGGTCCTTCGGGTTCTTC. Residues: CASSLSRSFGFF.

This clone occurred a few times. V gene TRBV4-1 combines with J gene TRBJ1-1; possibly TRBD1 for D (6 bases). CDR1 and CDR2 from the germline V gene are MGHRA and YSYEKL. V lost 5 bases and J lost 1, with 11 bases in between. The CDR3 spans 14 residues. The CDR3 DNA is TGCGCCAGCAGCGCAGGACAGAGGAACACTGAAGCTTTCTTT. Amino acid sequence: CASSAGQRNTEAFF.

The chain combines TRBV5-1 with TRBJ2-2; 8 nucleotides agree with TRBD2. Trimming took 5 bases from V and 5 from J; bases not matched to a gene: 11. The CDR3 length is 16 residues. Germline values: CDR1 SGHRS, CDR2 YFSETQ. The CDR3 loop reads CASSNPSGSGTGELFF. CDR3 coding DNA: TGCGCCAGCAGTAACCCCAGCGGGAGCGGGACCGGGGAGCTGTTTTTT.